The T cell receptor beta chain under discussion was sequenced for a study of chemoradiotherapy in HPV16-positive cancers. Sequenced by immunoSEQ multiplex PCR; TCRdb stores in-frame clones only, minus some. The sample consists of 3,000 to 5,000 clones, approximately 82% of them appearing once. Worth noting for this clone: The antigen remains unidentified.

Study-wide findings and caveats: HPV-responsive T-cell expansion during chemoradiotherapy was linked to improved recurrence-free survival in HPV16-positive patients.

The ends lost 1 base at V and 1 base at J; junction bases unmatched: 5. The CDR3 runs 16 residues. Germline assignment: CDR1 MGHRA and CDR2 YSYEKL. The source was tumor tissue, collected from a patient who underwent chemoradiotherapy. The chain employs TRBV4-1 and TRBJ1-1; 8 bases match TRBD1. This clonotype originated in a human donor with HPV-associated anogenital cancer. In DNA form, the CDR3 reads TGCGCCAGCAGCCAAGCTCGGACAGGGCAGAACACTGAAGCTTTCTTT. Its protein is CASSQARTGQNTEAFF.